These 27 T cell receptor beta chains were all obtained from the same sample, sequenced in a study of blood T cell repertoires in COVID-19 (dated by TCRdb to the early 2020s). Library preparation used the immunoSEQ multiplex PCR assay. TCRdb's version of the immuneACCESS table is confined to in-frame rearrangements and falls short of the full clone set. An unresolved V gene accounts for under half of the shortfall where checked; the remainder is of unknown origin. This sample has about 250,000 clones in its table, and roughly 90% of those were observed once. The ten biggest clones cover approximately 3% of the sample. The sample taken for sequencing was PBMCs or T cells enriched from blood (not recorded which). The receptors shown here come from a woman between 45 and 60 years old who had recovered from COVID-19.

The chain employs TRBV5-6 and TRBJ1-3; D perhaps matches TRBD1 (6 bases). CDR3 size: 14 residues. Germline V lookup: CDR1 SGHDT, CDR2 YYEEEE. V lost 4 bases, J lost 4 bases, and 12 bases lay in between. The CDR3 reads CASSRRGAGNTIYF. In DNA form, the CDR3 reads TGTGCCAGCAGCCGCAGGGGAGCAGGAAACACCATATATTTT.

This chain connects TRBV10-3 to TRBJ1-2; 8 positions match TRBD1. Germline CDR1 and CDR2: ENHRY and SYGVKD. The junction had 5 bases not matched to a gene; V was cut back by 6 bases and J by 2 bases. This CDR3 is built from 14 residues. The CDR3 coding sequence is TGTGCCATCAGAAGACAGGGGAGGAACTATGGCTACACCTTC. Translation gives CAIRRQGRNYGYTF.

This clone was found once. The chain has TRBV28 and TRBJ1-1; no clear D. V was shortened by 7 bases and J by 8 bases, with 14 bases between the two germline ends. In germline, CDR1 is MDHEN, CDR2 SYDVKM. CDR3 length: 12 amino acids. CDR3 nucleotide sequence: TGTGCCAGCACTTTTTTAGCCGACGAAGCTTTCTTT. Translated, it gives CASTFLADEAFF.

The J gene is TRBJ2-7, the V gene TRBV28, with a tentative D call TRBD1 (5 bases). Germline CDR1 and CDR2: MDHEN and SYDVKM. The CDR3 spans 15 residues. Trimming pared 6 bases from V and 2 bases from J, leaving 17 bases between. Written as DNA, the CDR3 is TGTGCCAGCAGCCGCGACAGAGAAAAAACCTACGAGCAGTACTTC. It codes for CASSRDREKTYEQYF. The full variable domain, with the rest looked up from reference TRBV28 and TRBJ2-7, is DVKVTQSSRYLVKRTGEKVFLECVQDMDHENMFWYRQDPGLGLRLIYFSYDVKMKEKGDIPEGYSVSREKKERFSLILESASTNQTSMYLCASSRDREKTYEQYFGPGTRLTVT.

The count of this clone is one. The V gene is TRBV14, the J gene TRBJ1-1, with 10 bases aligning to TRBD1. The J segment lost 4 bases and the V segment lost 4 bases, leaving 12 bases of the junction unmatched. Germline V gene sequence: CDR1 SGHDN, CDR2 FVKESK. The CDR3 covers 17 residues. CDR3 nucleotide sequence: TGTGCCAGCAGCCGAGAATATATCGGACAGGGGGTCACTGAAGCTTTCTTT. Residues: CASSREYIGQGVTEAFF.

The chain has TRBV28 and TRBJ1-3; D ambiguous. Trimming shortened V by 2 bases and J by 2 bases, and 13 bases separated the two germline ends. The germline CDR1 and CDR2 sequences are MDHEN and SYDVKM. This CDR3 region has 16 residues. CDR3 in amino acids: CASSLHSTVAGNTIYF. The CDR3 region has the DNA TGTGCCAGCAGTTTACATTCCACAGTTGCTGGAAACACCATATATTTT. Full variable domain (rest looked up from reference TRBV28 and TRBJ1-3): DVKVTQSSRYLVKRTGEKVFLECVQDMDHENMFWYRQDPGLGLRLIYFSYDVKMKEKGDIPEGYSVSREKKERFSLILESASTNQTSMYLCASSLHSTVAGNTIYFGEGSWLTVV.

This clone was recorded once. J is TRBJ1-5 and V is TRBV30; tentative D call: TRBD1 (6 bases). This CDR3 comprises 13 residues. Germline assignment: CDR1 GTSNPN and CDR2 SVGIG (reference sequence). V was trimmed by 0 bases and J by 6 bases, leaving 9 bases between them. CDR3 nucleotide sequence: TGTGCCTGGAGTGTACAAGGGGGTCAGCCCCAGCATTTT. It codes for CAWSVQGGQPQHF.

The gene calls are TRBV19 and TRBJ2-2; 8 bases are shared with TRBD2. Germline V CDR1 and CDR2: LNHDA, SQIVND (reference sequence). The CDR3 length is 15 residues. With V trimmed by 2 bases and J by 7 bases, 6 bases remained unmatched. CDR3 DNA sequence: TGTGCCAGTAGTATAAGGCTAGCGGGTCACGGGGAGCTGTTTTTT. Translating it yields CASSIRLAGHGELFF.

CDR3 sequence reads: CASNEVYSGRLNEQYF. The DNA for the CDR3 is TGTGCCAGCAATGAGGTGTATAGCGGGAGGCTTAACGAGCAGTACTTC. The chain couples TRBV28 to TRBJ2-7; TRBD2 aligns across 10 bases. CDR3 length: 16 amino acids. Germline assignment: CDR1 MDHEN and CDR2 SYDVKM. The J segment lost 5 bases and the V segment lost 7 bases, leaving 14 bases of the junction unmatched.

V gene TRBV27 combines with J gene TRBJ2-7; the D gene is possibly TRBD1 (6 bases). The V and J ends lost 4 bases and 2 bases respectively, with 15 bases between them. The CDR3 totals 15 residues. Germline V gives CDR1 MNHEY, CDR2 SMNVEV (reference sequence). As DNA, the CDR3 is TGTGCCAGCAGTTCGCGACAGGAACACCCCTACGAGCAGTACTTC. Translating it yields CASSSRQEHPYEQYF.

The chain employs TRBV18 and TRBJ2-5; D is possibly TRBD2 (6 bases). CDR1 and CDR2 (germline): KGHSH, LQKENI. The V end lost 0 bases, the J end lost 2 bases, and 13 bases lay between the germline ends. There are 16 residues in the CDR3. CDR3 DNA: TGTGCCAGCTCACCACCGCGGGGCAGCCGACAAGAGACCCAGTACTTC. Its translation is CASSPPRGSRQETQYF.

The chain couples TRBV18 to TRBJ2-3, with 7 bases matching TRBD1. Germline-derived CDR1 and CDR2 are KGHSH and LQKENI. The CDR3 loop spans 15 amino acids. Trimming removed 6 bases from V and 5 bases from J; junction bases left unmatched: 11. The CDR3 protein is CASSLTGSVQDTQYF. Here the CDR3 DNA reads TGTGCCAGCTCCCTGACAGGGTCCGTTCAAGATACGCAGTATTTT.

The chain couples TRBV27 to TRBJ1-1; D is perhaps TRBD1 (6 bases). V was cut by 1 base and J by 6 bases, with 12 bases left in between. The CDR3 extends over 14 amino acids. CDR1 is MNHEY and CDR2 is SMNVEV in the germline V gene (reference sequence). The CDR3 loop is CASSLFPGHAEAFF. CDR3 bases: TGTGCCAGCAGTTTATTTCCGGGACACGCTGAAGCTTTCTTT.

CDR3 protein: CAIRNLAGLNTGELFF. The CDR3 DNA reads as TGTGCCATCAGAAACTTAGCGGGACTCAACACCGGGGAGCTGTTTTTT. The V call is TRBV10-3, the J call TRBJ2-2, with TRBD2 matching 8 bases. The CDR3 covers 16 residues. Germline V gives CDR1 ENHRY, CDR2 SYGVKD. J gave up 2 bases and V 6 bases, and 8 bases lay outside the gene matches.

CDR3 in DNA: TGTGCCAGCAGCTTGGATCTCGCGGAGACCCAGTACTTC. Protein: CASSLDLAETQYF. V and J are TRBV5-5 and TRBJ2-5; unclear D gene. Trimming pared 0 bases from V and 5 bases from J, leaving 8 bases between. This CDR3 is 13 amino acids long. From germline, CDR1 is SGHKS and CDR2 YYEKEE (reference sequence).

CDR3 coding DNA: TGTGCCAGCAGCTTAGCTTCGCCCGGGAACGGCTACACCTTC. Protein sequence: CASSLASPGNGYTF. The V and J genes are TRBV11-1 and TRBJ1-2; D is undetermined. Germline CDR1 reads SGHAT; CDR2 reads FQDESV (reference sequence). CDR3 length equals 14 residues. Trimming took off 0 bases at V and 8 bases at J, with 13 bases between the two ends.

CDR3 region: CASSLQGATNEKLFF. For the CDR3, the DNA is TGTGCCAGCAGTTTACAGGGGGCAACTAATGAAAAACTGTTTTTT. The gene calls are TRBV28 and TRBJ1-4; 7 positions agree with TRBD1. Germline trimming cut 2 bases from V and 0 bases from J; bases unmatched to any gene: 0. Germline V gene lookup returns CDR1 MDHEN and CDR2 SYDVKM. The CDR3 is 15 amino acids. The full variable domain, in which reference TRBV28 and TRBJ1-4 provide the parts outside the CDR3, is DVKVTQSSRYLVKRTGEKVFLECVQDMDHENMFWYRQDPGLGLRLIYFSYDVKMKEKGDIPEGYSVSREKKERFSLILESASTNQTSMYLCASSLQGATNEKLFFGSGTQLSVL.

The J gene is TRBJ1-5, the V gene TRBV3-1 (or the pseudogene TRBV3-2); D may be TRBD1 (5 bases). Germline V CDR1 and CDR2: LGHDT, YNNKEL (reference sequence). CDR3 size: 14 residues. Trimming left V 4 bases short and J 0 bases short, with 7 bases between. CDR3 amino acids: CASSPQGSNQPQHF. CDR3 nucleotide sequence: TGTGCCAGCAGCCCTCAGGGTAGCAATCAGCCCCAGCATTTT.

This clone was found once. V is TRBV7-6 and J is TRBJ1-1, with TRBD1 matching 7 bases. Germline V CDR1 and CDR2: SGHVS, FNYEAQ. This CDR3 is 14 amino acids long. Trimming at V came to 5 bases and at J to 1 base, leaving 4 bases not matched to a gene. CDR3 nucleotides: TGTGCCAGCAGCCGCCGGGACAGGAACACTGAAGCTTTCTTT. Its translation is CASSRRDRNTEAFF.

The chain recombines TRBV18 with TRBJ1-1; D possibly corresponds to TRBD1 (6 bases). This CDR3 is 14 amino acids long. V was trimmed by 3 bases and J by 6 bases, leaving 14 bases between them. CDR1 is KGHSH and CDR2 is LQKENI in the germline V gene. This CDR3 reads CASSPGQSRSEAFF. CDR3 bases: TGTGCCAGCTCACCCGGACAGTCCCGTTCTGAAGCTTTCTTT.

The rearrangement joins TRBV19 to TRBJ1-6; 7 bases fit TRBD1. Unmatched junction bases numbered 14, after V lost 8 bases and J lost 7 bases. Germline CDR1 LNHDA, CDR2 SQIVND (reference sequence). The CDR3 is 16 residues long. The CDR3 DNA follows: TGTGCCAGTGGTACGACGCTAGGACAGGACAATTCACCCCTCCACTTT. Translating it yields CASGTTLGQDNSPLHF.

The table lists this clone with a few counts. This chain uses TRBV5-1 with TRBJ2-7; weak D call: TRBD2 (6 bases). The germline V gene has CDR1 SGHRS and CDR2 YFSETQ. V gave up 6 bases and J gave up 3 bases, with 10 bases separating them. This CDR3 has 12 residues. The CDR3 protein is CASNGDFYEQYF. The CDR3 nucleotides are TGCGCCAGCAATGGGGACTTCTACGAGCAGTACTTC.

This clone occurred once. V gene TRBV28 combines with J gene TRBJ1-2, with 8 bases lining up with TRBD1. The CDR3 totals 14 residues. Germline values: CDR1 MDHEN, CDR2 SYDVKM. The junction had 7 bases not matched to a gene; V was cut back by 2 bases and J by 8 bases. The CDR3 spells CASSLPGQGGGYTF. In DNA form, the CDR3 reads TGTGCCAGCAGTTTACCAGGACAGGGCGGGGGCTACACCTTC.

The chain couples TRBV5-1 to TRBJ1-1; 8 bases are shared with TRBD1. J gave up 6 bases and V 2 bases, and 12 bases lay outside the gene matches. CDR1 and CDR2 from the germline V gene are SGHRS and YFSETQ. The CDR3 runs 16 residues. DNA for the CDR3: TGCGCCAGCAGCTTCGGTGGTAAAGACAGGGGCGCTGAAGCTTTCTTT. Translated, it gives CASSFGGKDRGAEAFF.

The chain uses TRBV7-2 and TRBJ2-1, with a tentative D call TRBD1 (6 bases). In germline, CDR1 is SGHTA, CDR2 FQGNSA. This CDR3 is 14 amino acids long. V was trimmed by 5 bases and J by 7 bases, leaving 15 bases between them. The CDR3 reads CASSPAGTKNEQFF. DNA of the CDR3: TGTGCCAGCAGCCCAGCCGGGACAAAAAATGAGCAGTTCTTC.

The chain has TRBV6-4 and TRBJ2-5; possibly TRBD1 for D (5 bases). The germline V gene encodes CDR1 MRHNA and CDR2 SNTAGT. Trimming removed 0 bases at V and 4 bases at J, with 15 bases between. This CDR3 region has 16 residues. CDR3 sequence (DNA): TGTGCCAGCAGTGACTCGATTCTGGGGCCGAGAGAGACCCAGTACTTC. Amino acid sequence: CASSDSILGPRETQYF.

The chain recombines TRBV6-2 or TRBV6-3 with TRBJ2-7; D remains ambiguous. The CDR3 spans 12 residues. The germline CDR1 and CDR2 sequences are MNHEY and SVGEGT. Trimming took 0 bases from V and 7 from J, leaving 7 bases between them. CDR3 in amino acids: CASSYSRREQYF. The CDR3 DNA is TGTGCCAGCAGTTACTCAAGGCGGGAGCAGTACTTC.